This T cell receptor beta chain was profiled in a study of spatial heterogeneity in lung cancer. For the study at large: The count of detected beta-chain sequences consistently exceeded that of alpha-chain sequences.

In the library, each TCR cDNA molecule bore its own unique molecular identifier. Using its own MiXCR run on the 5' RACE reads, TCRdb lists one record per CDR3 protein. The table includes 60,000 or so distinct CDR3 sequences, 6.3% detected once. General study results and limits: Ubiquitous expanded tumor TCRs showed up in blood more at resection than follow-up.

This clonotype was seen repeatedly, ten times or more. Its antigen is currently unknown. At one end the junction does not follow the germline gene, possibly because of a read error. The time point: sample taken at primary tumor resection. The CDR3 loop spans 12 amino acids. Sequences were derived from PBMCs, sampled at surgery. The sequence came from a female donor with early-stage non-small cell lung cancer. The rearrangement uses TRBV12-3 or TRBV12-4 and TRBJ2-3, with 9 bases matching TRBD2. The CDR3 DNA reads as TGTGCCAGCAGTCTAGCGGGGACAACGCAGTATTTT. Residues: CASSLAGTTQYF.